This is a list of T cell receptor beta chains from one sample in a study of glioma-infiltrating T cells. TCRdb redid the calling of the multiplex PCR reads with MiXCR, one entry per CDR3 protein. The sample comprises around 350,000 distinct CDR3 sequences, 35% to 45% of which are singletons, and 9.5% to 15% rests with the top ten. The sample taken for sequencing was glioma tissue, nonneoplastic brain tissue, or PBMCs (not recorded which). Every receptor here comes from a human donor with low-grade glioma or glioblastoma, undergoing nonglioma brain surgery, or in good health (not recorded which). Each CDR3 is given with its conserved first and last residue. The order of the fields is J gene, V gene, D gene, clone size, CDR3 protein, CDR3 DNA. The D gene is left open where the match is weak. Size values are once, few and many counts, or a class for expanded clones, and some rows have none.

j_call: TRBJ2-5
v_call: TRBV20-1
d_call: .
clone_size: .
cdr3_aa: CSARDILRQQETQYF
cdr3_nt: TGCAGTGCTAGAGATATACTGAGACAGCAAGAGACCCAGTACTTC

j_call: TRBJ1-2
v_call: TRBV14
d_call: TRBD1
clone_size: .
cdr3_aa: CASSTGQAAWVYGYTF
cdr3_nt: TGTGCCAGCAGCACGGGACAGGCGGCTTGGGTCTATGGCTACACCTTC

j_call: TRBJ2-1
v_call: TRBV20-1
d_call: TRBD2
clone_size: few
cdr3_aa: CSAGDSGRASDEQFF
cdr3_nt: TGCAGTGCTGGAGATAGCGGGAGGGCGAGCGATGAGCAGTTCTTC

j_call: TRBJ2-1
v_call: TRBV20-1
d_call: TRBD2
clone_size: few
cdr3_aa: CSANPTSGRYNEQFF
cdr3_nt: TGCAGTGCTAATCCCACTAGCGGGAGATACAATGAGCAGTTCTTC

j_call: TRBJ2-5
v_call: TRBV20-1
d_call: TRBD2
clone_size: .
cdr3_aa: CSAHRLAGVETQYF
cdr3_nt: TGCAGTGCTCACCGACTAGCGGGAGTCGAGACCCAGTACTTC

j_call: TRBJ2-5
v_call: TRBV5-1
d_call: .
clone_size: .
cdr3_aa: CASSVTQSLETQYF
cdr3_nt: TGCGCCAGCAGCGTAACACAGAGTTTAGAGACCCAGTACTTC

j_call: TRBJ2-5
v_call: TRBV27
d_call: .
clone_size: .
cdr3_aa: CASFDRYQETQYF
cdr3_nt: TGTGCCAGCTTTGACCGCTACCAAGAGACCCAGTACTTC

j_call: TRBJ2-1
v_call: TRBV5-1
d_call: TRBD1
clone_size: few
cdr3_aa: CASREQGGENEQFF
cdr3_nt: TGCGCCAGCAGGGAACAGGGGGGTGAGAATGAGCAGTTCTTC

j_call: TRBJ2-2
v_call: TRBV12-3/TRBV12-4
d_call: .
clone_size: .
cdr3_aa: CASTLRDSSGELFF
cdr3_nt: TGTGCCAGCACTCTCCGGGACTCCTCAGGGGAGCTGTTTTTT

j_call: TRBJ2-1
v_call: TRBV19
d_call: .
clone_size: .
cdr3_aa: CASSIETIYNEQFF
cdr3_nt: TGTGCCAGTAGTATAGAAACCATCTACAATGAGCAGTTCTTC

j_call: TRBJ2-1
v_call: TRBV6-5
d_call: .
clone_size: .
cdr3_aa: CASSYPGLNPKVYRNEQFF
cdr3_nt: TGTGCCAGCAGTTACCCCGGGCTCAACCCCAAGGTATATCGCAATGAGCAGTTCTTC

j_call: TRBJ1-5
v_call: TRBV19
d_call: .
clone_size: few
cdr3_aa: CASSPTDSSQPQHF
cdr3_nt: TGTGCCAGCTCTCCGACTGATTCCAGTCAGCCCCAGCATTTT

j_call: TRBJ1-1
v_call: TRBV7-6
d_call: .
clone_size: .
cdr3_aa: CASSTEAFF
cdr3_nt: TGTGCCAGCAGCACCGAAGCTTTCTTT

j_call: TRBJ2-7
v_call: TRBV6-4
d_call: TRBD2
clone_size: .
cdr3_aa: CASSPTPGLAYTEQYF
cdr3_nt: TGTGCCAGCAGTCCTACCCCGGGACTAGCGTATACTGAGCAGTACTTC

j_call: TRBJ1-1
v_call: TRBV5-1
d_call: .
clone_size: few
cdr3_aa: CASSLSSQGNTEAFF
cdr3_nt: TGCGCCAGCAGCTTATCCTCACAGGGGAACACTGAAGCTTTCTTT

j_call: TRBJ1-1
v_call: TRBV18
d_call: .
clone_size: .
cdr3_aa: CASSPQREGTEAFF
cdr3_nt: TGTGCCAGCTCACCACAGAGGGAAGGCACTGAAGCTTTCTTT

j_call: TRBJ2-1
v_call: TRBV25-1
d_call: TRBD2
clone_size: .
cdr3_aa: CASTTLSASGSPMYNEQFF
cdr3_nt: TGTGCCAGCACCACCCTATCGGCGAGCGGGAGTCCAATGTACAATGAGCAGTTCTTC

j_call: TRBJ1-2
v_call: TRBV24-1
d_call: TRBD1
clone_size: .
cdr3_aa: CATSDPSTGDYGYTF
cdr3_nt: TGTGCCACCAGTGATCCTTCAACAGGGGACTATGGCTACACCTTC

j_call: TRBJ2-7
v_call: TRBV4-1
d_call: TRBD1
clone_size: .
cdr3_aa: CASSQGDRYYEQYF
cdr3_nt: TGCGCCAGCAGCCAAGGGGACAGGTACTACGAGCAGTACTTC

j_call: TRBJ2-5
v_call: TRBV20-1
d_call: TRBD1
clone_size: .
cdr3_aa: CSAPGQGPQETPYF
cdr3_nt: TGCAGTGCCCCGGGACAGGGGCCACAAGAGACCCCGTACTTC

j_call: TRBJ1-2
v_call: TRBV6-2/TRBV6-3
d_call: TRBD1
clone_size: many
cdr3_aa: CASRRTGAYGYTF
cdr3_nt: TGTGCCAGCAGAAGGACAGGGGCTTATGGCTACACCTTC

j_call: TRBJ1-2
v_call: TRBV6-2/TRBV6-3
d_call: .
clone_size: .
cdr3_aa: CASSSRNRAGYTF
cdr3_nt: TGTGCCAGCAGCAGCCGAAACAGGGCTGGCTACACCTTC

j_call: TRBJ1-5
v_call: TRBV28
d_call: .
clone_size: .
cdr3_aa: CASSIAFGTLGSNQPQHF
cdr3_nt: TGTGCCAGCAGTATTGCTTTCGGGACTCTCGGCAGCAATCAGCCCCAGCATTTT

j_call: TRBJ1-1
v_call: TRBV7-6
d_call: .
clone_size: many
cdr3_aa: CASSPRGTRWGTEAFF
cdr3_nt: TGTGCCAGCAGCCCTCGGGGGACTCGATGGGGCACTGAAGCTTTCTTT

j_call: TRBJ1-2
v_call: TRBV11-2
d_call: .
clone_size: .
cdr3_aa: CASSSPSLHREPNYGYTF
cdr3_nt: TGTGCCAGCAGCTCACCCTCACTACACCGCGAACCCAACTATGGCTACACCTTC

j_call: TRBJ2-7
v_call: TRBV7-2
d_call: TRBD1
clone_size: .
cdr3_aa: CASSLHRGYEQYF
cdr3_nt: TGTGCCAGCAGTCTTCACAGGGGTTACGAGCAGTACTTC

j_call: TRBJ1-2
v_call: TRBV7-2
d_call: TRBD1
clone_size: few
cdr3_aa: CASSLIGTGPSYGYTF
cdr3_nt: TGTGCCAGCAGCCTTATTGGGACAGGGCCAAGCTATGGCTACACCTTC

j_call: TRBJ2-3
v_call: TRBV7-2
d_call: .
clone_size: .
cdr3_aa: CASSLASGSAGDTQYF
cdr3_nt: TGTGCCAGCAGCTTAGCGAGCGGATCGGCTGGGGATACGCAGTATTTT

j_call: TRBJ2-5
v_call: TRBV20-1
d_call: .
clone_size: .
cdr3_aa: CSAGDPRETQYF
cdr3_nt: TGCAGTGCTGGGGACCCCCGAGAGACCCAGTACTTC

j_call: TRBJ1-1
v_call: TRBV28
d_call: .
clone_size: .
cdr3_aa: CASTLLRPSGDTEAFF
cdr3_nt: TGTGCCAGCACCCTATTGCGCCCCTCTGGAGACACTGAAGCTTTCTTT

j_call: TRBJ2-1
v_call: TRBV12-3/TRBV12-4
d_call: .
clone_size: .
cdr3_aa: CASSPRGLSSYNEQFF
cdr3_nt: TGTGCCAGCAGTCCGAGGGGACTGAGCTCCTACAATGAGCAGTTCTTC